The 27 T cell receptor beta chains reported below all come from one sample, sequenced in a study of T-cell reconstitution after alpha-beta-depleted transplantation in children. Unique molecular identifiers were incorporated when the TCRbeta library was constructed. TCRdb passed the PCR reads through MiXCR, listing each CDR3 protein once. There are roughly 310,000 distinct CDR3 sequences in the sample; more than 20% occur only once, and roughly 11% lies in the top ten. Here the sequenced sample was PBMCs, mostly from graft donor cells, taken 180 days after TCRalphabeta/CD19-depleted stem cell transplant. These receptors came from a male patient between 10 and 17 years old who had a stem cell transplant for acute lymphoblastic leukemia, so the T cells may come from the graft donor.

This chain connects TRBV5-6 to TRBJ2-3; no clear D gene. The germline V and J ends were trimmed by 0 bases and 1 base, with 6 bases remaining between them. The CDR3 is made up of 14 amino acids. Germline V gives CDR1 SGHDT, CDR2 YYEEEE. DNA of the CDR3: TGTGCCAGCAGCTTGGGAGAGGGCACAGATACGCAGTATTTT. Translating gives CASSLGEGTDTQYF.

CDR3 residues: CAISTLGLSYEQYF. CDR3 DNA: TGTGCCATCAGTACACTCGGGCTGTCCTACGAGCAGTACTTC. The chain has TRBV10-3 and TRBJ2-7; D is ambiguous. The V and J ends lost 5 bases and 1 base respectively, with 12 bases between them. The germline V gene encodes CDR1 ENHRY and CDR2 SYGVKD. The CDR3 consists of 14 residues.

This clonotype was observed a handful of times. CDR3 in DNA: TGTGCCAGCAGTTTTGGGTACGGCGGGGAGCTGTTTTTT. Residues: CASSFGYGGELFF. The chain combines TRBV12-3 or TRBV12-4 with TRBJ2-2, with no clear D. The CDR3 has 13 amino acids. With 3 bases removed from V and 7 bases from J, the gap between germline ends came to 9 bases.

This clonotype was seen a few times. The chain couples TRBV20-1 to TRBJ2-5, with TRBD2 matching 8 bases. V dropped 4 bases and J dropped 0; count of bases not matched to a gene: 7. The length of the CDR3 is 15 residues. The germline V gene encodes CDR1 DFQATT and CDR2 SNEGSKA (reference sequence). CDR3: CSAIPGLGYQETQYF. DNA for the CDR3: TGCAGTGCTATCCCGGGACTAGGGTACCAAGAGACCCAGTACTTC.

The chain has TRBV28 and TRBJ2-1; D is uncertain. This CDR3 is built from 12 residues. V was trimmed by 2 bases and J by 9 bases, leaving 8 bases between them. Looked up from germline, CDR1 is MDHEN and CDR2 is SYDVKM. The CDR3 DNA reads TGTGCCAGCAGTTTAGGGCGTAGTGAGCAGTTCTTC. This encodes CASSLGRSEQFF.

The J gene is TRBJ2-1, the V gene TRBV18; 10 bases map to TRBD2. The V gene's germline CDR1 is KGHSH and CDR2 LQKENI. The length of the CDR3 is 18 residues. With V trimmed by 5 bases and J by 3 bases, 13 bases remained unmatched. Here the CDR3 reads CASSITSGAFQGYNEQFF. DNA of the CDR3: TGTGCCAGCTCAATAACTAGCGGGGCGTTTCAGGGCTACAATGAGCAGTTCTTC.

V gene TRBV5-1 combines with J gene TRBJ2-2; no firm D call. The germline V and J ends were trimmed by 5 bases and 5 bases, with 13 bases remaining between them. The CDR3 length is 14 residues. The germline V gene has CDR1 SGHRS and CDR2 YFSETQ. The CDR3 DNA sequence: TGCGCCAGCAGACTTGGGGTCGTTACCGGGGAGCTGTTTTTT. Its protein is CASRLGVVTGELFF.

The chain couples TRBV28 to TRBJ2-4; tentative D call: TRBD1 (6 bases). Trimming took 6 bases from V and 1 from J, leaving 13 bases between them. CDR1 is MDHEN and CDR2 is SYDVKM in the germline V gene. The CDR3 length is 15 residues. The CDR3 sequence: CASRSTGTAKNIQYF. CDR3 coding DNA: TGTGCCAGCAGATCTACAGGGACGGCCAAAAACATTCAGTACTTC.

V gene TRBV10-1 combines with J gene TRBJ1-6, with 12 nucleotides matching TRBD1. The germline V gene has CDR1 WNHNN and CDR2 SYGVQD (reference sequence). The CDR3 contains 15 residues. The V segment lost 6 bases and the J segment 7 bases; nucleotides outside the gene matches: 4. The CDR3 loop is CASSPGQGANSPLHF. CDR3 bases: TGCGCCAGCAGCCCGGGACAGGGGGCAAATTCACCCCTCCACTTT.

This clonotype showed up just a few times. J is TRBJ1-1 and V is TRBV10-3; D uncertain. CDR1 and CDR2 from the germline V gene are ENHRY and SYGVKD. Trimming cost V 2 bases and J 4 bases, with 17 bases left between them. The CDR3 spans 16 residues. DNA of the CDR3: TGTGCCATCAGTGAGAATAGGGCGGCCGGTCCCACTGAAGCTTTCTTT. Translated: CAISENRAAGPTEAFF.

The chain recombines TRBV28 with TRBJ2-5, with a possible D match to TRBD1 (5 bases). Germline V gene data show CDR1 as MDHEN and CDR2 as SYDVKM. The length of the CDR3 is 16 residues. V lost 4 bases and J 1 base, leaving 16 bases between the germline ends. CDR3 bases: TGTGCCAGCAGTTATGACAGTGCAAGGTTCCAAGAGACCCAGTACTTC. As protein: CASSYDSARFQETQYF.

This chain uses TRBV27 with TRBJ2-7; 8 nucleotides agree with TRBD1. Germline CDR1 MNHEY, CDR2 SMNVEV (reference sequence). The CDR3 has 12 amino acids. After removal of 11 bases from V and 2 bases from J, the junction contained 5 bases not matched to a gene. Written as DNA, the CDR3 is TGTGCCGGGACAGGAGGGACCTACGAGCAGTACTTC. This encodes CAGTGGTYEQYF.

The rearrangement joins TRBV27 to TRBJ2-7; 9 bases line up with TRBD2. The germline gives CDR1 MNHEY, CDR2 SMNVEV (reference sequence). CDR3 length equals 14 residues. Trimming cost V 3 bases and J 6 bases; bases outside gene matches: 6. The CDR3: CASSFRREGPEQYF. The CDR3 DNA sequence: TGTGCCAGCAGTTTCCGGCGGGAGGGCCCCGAGCAGTACTTC.

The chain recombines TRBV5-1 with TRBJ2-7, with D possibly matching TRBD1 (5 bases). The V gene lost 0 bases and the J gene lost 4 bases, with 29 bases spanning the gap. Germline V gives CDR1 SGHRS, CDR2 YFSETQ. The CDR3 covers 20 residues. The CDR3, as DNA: TGCGCCAGCAGCTTGGGGGATGGCACTCGATCCCCCTTTGGGGCTTACGAGCAGTACTTC. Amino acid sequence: CASSLGDGTRSPFGAYEQYF.

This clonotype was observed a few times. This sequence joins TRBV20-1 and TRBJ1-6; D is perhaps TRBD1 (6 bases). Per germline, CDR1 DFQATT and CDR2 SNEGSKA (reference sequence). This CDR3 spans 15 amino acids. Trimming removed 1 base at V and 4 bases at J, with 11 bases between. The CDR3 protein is CSARAYREYNSPLHF. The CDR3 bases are TGCAGTGCTAGAGCCTACAGGGAATATAATTCACCCCTCCACTTT.

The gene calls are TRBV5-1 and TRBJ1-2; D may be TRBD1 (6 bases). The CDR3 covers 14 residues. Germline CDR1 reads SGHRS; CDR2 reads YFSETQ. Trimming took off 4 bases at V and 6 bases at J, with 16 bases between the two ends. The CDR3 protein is CASSRLQGAHGYTF. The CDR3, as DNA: TGCGCCAGCAGCAGGTTACAGGGAGCCCATGGCTACACCTTC.

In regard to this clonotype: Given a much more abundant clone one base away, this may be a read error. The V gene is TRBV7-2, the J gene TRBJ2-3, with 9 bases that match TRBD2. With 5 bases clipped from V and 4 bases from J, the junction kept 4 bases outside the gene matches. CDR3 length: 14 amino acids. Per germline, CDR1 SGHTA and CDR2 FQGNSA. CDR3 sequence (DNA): TGTGCCAGCAGCACTAGCGGGTGCCCAGATACGCAGTATTTT. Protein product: CASSTSGCPDTQYF.

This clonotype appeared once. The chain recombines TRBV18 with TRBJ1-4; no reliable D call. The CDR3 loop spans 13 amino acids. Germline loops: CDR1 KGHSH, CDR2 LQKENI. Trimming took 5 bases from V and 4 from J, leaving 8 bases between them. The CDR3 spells CASSGQSNEKLFF. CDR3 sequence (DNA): TGTGCCAGCTCAGGGCAAAGTAATGAAAAACTGTTTTTT.

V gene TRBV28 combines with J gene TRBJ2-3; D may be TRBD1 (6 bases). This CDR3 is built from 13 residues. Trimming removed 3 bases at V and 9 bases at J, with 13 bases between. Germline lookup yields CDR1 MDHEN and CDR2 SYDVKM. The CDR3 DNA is TGTGCCAGCAGTTTTGTTCCCAGGGGAACGCAGTATTTT. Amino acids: CASSFVPRGTQYF.

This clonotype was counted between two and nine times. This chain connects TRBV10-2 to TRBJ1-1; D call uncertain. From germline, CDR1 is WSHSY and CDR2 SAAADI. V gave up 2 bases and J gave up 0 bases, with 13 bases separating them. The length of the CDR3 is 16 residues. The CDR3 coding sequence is TGCGCCAGCAGTGAGAGGGCAATACCTATGAACACTGAAGCTTTCTTT. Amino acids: CASSERAIPMNTEAFF.

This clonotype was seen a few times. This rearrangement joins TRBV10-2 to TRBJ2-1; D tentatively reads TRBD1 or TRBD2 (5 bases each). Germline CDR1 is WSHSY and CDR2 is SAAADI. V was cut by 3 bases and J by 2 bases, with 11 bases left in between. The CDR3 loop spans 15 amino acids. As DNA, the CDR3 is TGCGCCAGCAGTGACGGGACCCTTACCTACAATGAGCAGTTCTTC. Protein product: CASSDGTLTYNEQFF.

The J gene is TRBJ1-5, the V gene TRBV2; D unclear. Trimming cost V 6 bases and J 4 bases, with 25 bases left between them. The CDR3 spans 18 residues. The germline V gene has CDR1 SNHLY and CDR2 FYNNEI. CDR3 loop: CASSEDREGSPSNQPQHF. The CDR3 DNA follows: TGTGCCAGCAGCGAGGATAGGGAGGGCTCCCCTTCGAATCAGCCCCAGCATTTT. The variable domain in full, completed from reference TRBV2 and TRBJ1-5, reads EPEVTQTPSHQVTQMGQEVILRCVPISNHLYFYWYRQILGQKVEFLVSFYNNEISEKSEIFDDQFSVERPDGSNFTLKIRSTKLEDSAMYFCASSEDREGSPSNQPQHFGDGTRLSIL.

The CDR3 coding sequence is TGTGCCAGCAGAAAACAGGGGGGTTGGTACCAAGAGACCCAGTACTTC. This translates into CASRKQGGWYQETQYF. J is TRBJ2-5 and V is TRBV7-8, with 8 bases identical to TRBD1. CDR1 and CDR2 from the germline V gene are SGHVS and FQNEAQ. The J segment lost 0 bases and the V segment lost 6 bases, leaving 9 bases of the junction unmatched. The CDR3 contains 16 residues. The entire variable domain, with the rest obtained from reference TRBV7-8 and TRBJ2-5, is as follows: GAGVSQSPRYKVAKRGQDVALRCDPISGHVSLFWYQQALGQGPEFLTYFQNEAQLDKSGLPSDRFFAERPEGSVSTLKIQRTQQEDSAVYLCASRKQGGWYQETQYFGPGTRLLVL.

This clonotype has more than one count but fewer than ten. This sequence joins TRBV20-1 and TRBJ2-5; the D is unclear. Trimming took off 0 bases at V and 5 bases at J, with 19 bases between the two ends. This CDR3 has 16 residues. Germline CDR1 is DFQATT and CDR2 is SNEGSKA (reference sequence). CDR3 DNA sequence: TGCAGTGCTAGAGATCGTTCTATACCGCGCCCGGAGACCCAGTACTTC. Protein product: CSARDRSIPRPETQYF.

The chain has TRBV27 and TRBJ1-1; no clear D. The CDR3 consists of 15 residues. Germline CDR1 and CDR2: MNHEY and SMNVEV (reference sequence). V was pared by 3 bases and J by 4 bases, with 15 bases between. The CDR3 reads CASSFRAHSSTEAFF. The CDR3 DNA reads TGTGCCAGCAGTTTCCGGGCTCATTCCTCCACTGAAGCTTTCTTT.

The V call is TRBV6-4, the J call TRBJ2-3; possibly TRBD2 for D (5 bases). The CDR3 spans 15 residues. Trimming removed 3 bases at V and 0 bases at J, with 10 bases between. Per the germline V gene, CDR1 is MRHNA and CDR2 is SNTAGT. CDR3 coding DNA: TGTGCCAGCAGTGAGGACTGGCGGAGCACAGATACGCAGTATTTT. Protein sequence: CASSEDWRSTDTQYF.

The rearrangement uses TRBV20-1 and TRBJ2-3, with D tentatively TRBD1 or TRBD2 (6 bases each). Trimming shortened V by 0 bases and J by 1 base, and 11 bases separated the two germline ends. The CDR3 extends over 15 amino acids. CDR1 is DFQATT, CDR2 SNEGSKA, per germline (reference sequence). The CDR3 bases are TGCAGTGCTAGAGATTGGGGGGCTGGCACAGATACGCAGTATTTT. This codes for CSARDWGAGTDTQYF.